The source of this T cell receptor beta chain is a study of shared clonotypes between healthy human individuals. Authors' data handling: Filtering differed, since immunoSEQ gave only junction sequences and no quality scores. Profiled with immunoSEQ multiplex PCR; TCRdb holds only in-frame clones, not every one. V, J and clone size derive from that table, while D and trimming were established from the DNA sequence. The data show approximately 650,000 clones, 95% to 96% seen once. Terminally differentiated effector memory CD45RA+ cells were excluded from the naive CD8 cells, which were CD45RO-negative and positively selected for CCR7. This clone was seen only once. The TCR was taken from a woman younger than 45 in good health. The material sequenced was naive CD8+ T cells sorted from blood.

CDR3 in amino acids: CASSLGTETQYF. The DNA for the CDR3 is TGTGCCAGCAGCCTAGGGACAGAGACCCAGTACTTC. V is TRBV28 and J is TRBJ2-5; either TRBD1 or TRBD2 may supply D (5 bases each). The CDR3 totals 12 residues. V lost 6 bases, J lost 4 bases, and 9 bases lay in between. Per germline, CDR1 MDHEN and CDR2 SYDVKM.